A selection of T cell receptor beta chains follows, all from one sample in a study of cytotoxic CD8 clonotypes in ibrutinib-treated CLL. The repertoire was sequenced with immunoSEQ multiplex PCR; TCRdb's copy has only in-frame clones and lacks some. Counted here are approximately 84,000 clones, about 86% occurring once; the ten biggest clones make up roughly 5.4%. Source: PBMCs, taken before ibrutinib treatment. These receptors originate from a human donor with chronic lymphocytic leukemia. The CDR3 runs from the conserved cysteine through the conserved F or W. The D gene is left open where the match is weak. Clone size is given for some rows only: seen once, a few or many times, or a class if the clone is expanded.

cdr3_nt | cdr3_aa | d_call | j_call | v_call | clone_size
TGTGCCAGCAGCTTGGGACTAGGCGTTCTCGAGCAGTACTTC | CASSLGLGVLEQYF | . | TRBJ2-7 | TRBV5-4 | .
TGTGCCAGCAGCATGTGGAGCGGGTCAGGCTCCTACGAGCAGTACTTC | CASSMWSGSGSYEQYF | . | TRBJ2-7 | TRBV11-3 | .
TGTGCCAGCAGTTTCTGGGACAAGGACTCCTACGAGCAGTACTTC | CASSFWDKDSYEQYF | . | TRBJ2-7 | TRBV28 | .
TGTGCCAGCAGTCTTACAACTGGACTAGCGGGAGGCAGAGAGAGCTCCTACAATGAGCAGTTCTTC | CASSLTTGLAGGRESSYNEQFF | TRBD2 | TRBJ2-1 | TRBV28 | few
TGCGCCAGCAGCCAAGGTTATGGGAACACTGAAGCTTTCTTT | CASSQGYGNTEAFF | . | TRBJ1-1 | TRBV4-1 | .
TGTGCCAGCAAACAGGGGGCGCTTGACTATGGCTACACCTTC | CASKQGALDYGYTF | TRBD1 | TRBJ1-2 | TRBV28 | .
TGCGCCAGCAGTCAATCTACGACAGGGGCAAAGTACCAAGAGACCCAGTACTTC | CASSQSTTGAKYQETQYF | TRBD1 | TRBJ2-5 | TRBV23-1 | once
TGTGCCAGCAGTGATCCAACGACAGGGGGCTTCGGAAAACTGTTTTTT | CASSDPTTGGFGKLFF | TRBD1 | TRBJ1-4 | TRBV25-1 | .
TGTGCCATCCACCCGGGAAGAGCGAACACTGAAGCTTTCTTT | CAIHPGRANTEAFF | . | TRBJ1-1 | TRBV28 | .
TGCGCCAGCAGCCAGGTGCGGGACCTCCTCCGGCTAGCGGGAAACACAGATACGCAGTATTTT | CASSQVRDLLRLAGNTDTQYF | TRBD2 | TRBJ2-3 | TRBV4-3 | .
TGCGCCAGCAGCCTGGAGGGCGGGCTCACAGATACGCAGTATTTT | CASSLEGGLTDTQYF | . | TRBJ2-3 | TRBV5-1 | .
TGTGCCAGCTCACCACCGTCCTGGACCCAGTACTTC | CASSPPSWTQYF | . | TRBJ2-5 | TRBV18 | .
TGTGCCAGCAGCCAAACCGGGACAGGGAATGTTGAGACCCAGTACTTC | CASSQTGTGNVETQYF | TRBD1 | TRBJ2-5 | TRBV4-2 | .
TGTGCCAGCAGCTTGAAGCCGGGACAGGGGGCTGAAGCTTTCTTT | CASSLKPGQGAEAFF | TRBD1 | TRBJ1-1 | TRBV7-6 | .
TGTGCCAGCAGCAGACCCGGGACTCAGAACACCGGGGAGCTGTTTTTT | CASSRPGTQNTGELFF | . | TRBJ2-2 | TRBV11-3 | once
TGTGCCAGCAGCTCAACACGGGGGTCTCGGAACACCATATATTTT | CASSSTRGSRNTIYF | . | TRBJ1-3 | TRBV11-2 | .
TGTGCCAGCAGTCTGGACAGGGCCACTGAAGCTTTCTTT | CASSLDRATEAFF | TRBD1 | TRBJ1-1 | TRBV2 | .
TGTGCCAGTAATCAGGGTCTCTCCTACGAGCAGTACTTC | CASNQGLSYEQYF | . | TRBJ2-7 | TRBV19 | .
TGTGCCAGCAGCCCACGGATTGGACCTACGGGCTACACCTTC | CASSPRIGPTGYTF | . | TRBJ1-2 | TRBV27 | once
TGTGCCAGCAGTTCTAGCGGGAGGGAGACCCAGTACTTC | CASSSSGRETQYF | TRBD2 | TRBJ2-5 | TRBV6-6 | .
TGTGCCAGCAGCTTCCCCGACAGTACCTGGTATGGCTACACCTTC | CASSFPDSTWYGYTF | . | TRBJ1-2 | TRBV5-6 | .
TGTGCCAGCAGCGACAGGAGGATGAACACTGAAGCTTTCTTT | CASSDRRMNTEAFF | . | TRBJ1-1 | TRBV6-6 | .
TGTGCCAGCAGCCCGGGGACAGTTGGCTACACCTTC | CASSPGTVGYTF | TRBD1 | TRBJ1-2 | TRBV11-2 | .
TGTGCCAGCAGTTTATGGTCCCTAGCGGGACTTGAGCAGTTCTTC | CASSLWSLAGLEQFF | TRBD2 | TRBJ2-1 | TRBV27 | .
TGCGCCAGCAGCTTGTTCCCCGGCCACCACTCAGGGTCCGGAAACACCATATATTTT | CASSLFPGHHSGSGNTIYF | . | TRBJ1-3 | TRBV5-1 | .
TGCAGTGCTTCCACGGGGCAAGGAGCTTTCTTT | CSASTGQGAFF | . | TRBJ1-1 | TRBV20-1 | .
TGTGCCAGCAGTTCCTACGACAGGGCCGACGAGCAGTACTTC | CASSSYDRADEQYF | TRBD1 | TRBJ2-7 | TRBV6-5 | few
TGCAGCGTTGCGGTCCGACTAGCGGGAGATTATTACAATGAGCAGTTCTTC | CSVAVRLAGDYYNEQFF | TRBD2 | TRBJ2-1 | TRBV29-1 | .
TGTGCCAGCAGCCCTAGGTTTGGATCCGAGCAGTACTTC | CASSPRFGSEQYF | . | TRBJ2-7 | TRBV6-5 | .
TGTGCCAGTAGTATATTAGCGGCTAGCACAGATACGCAGTATTTT | CASSILAASTDTQYF | . | TRBJ2-3 | TRBV19 | .
TGTGCCAGCAGAAAGAGGGACTGGGGTGAGCAGTTCTTC | CASRKRDWGEQFF | . | TRBJ2-1 | TRBV6-5 | .
TGTGCCAGCAGCTTTTTTAGCGGGAGGTACAATGAGCAGTTCTTC | CASSFFSGRYNEQFF | TRBD2 | TRBJ2-1 | TRBV11-2 | once
TGTGCCAGCAGCTTAGGTGGTCAAAGCAATGAAAAACTGTTTTTT | CASSLGGQSNEKLFF | . | TRBJ1-4 | TRBV7-2 | .
TGTGCCACCAGCCTGGGGTCGAGGGTCCCTGAAGCTTTCTTT | CATSLGSRVPEAFF | . | TRBJ1-1 | TRBV15 | .
TGCGCCAGCAGGGACCAAATCTCTGGAAACACCATATATTTT | CASRDQISGNTIYF | . | TRBJ1-3 | TRBV10-2 | .
TGTGCCAGCAGCGTAGGCTCCTTGGGGTTCTACGAGCAGTACTTC | CASSVGSLGFYEQYF | . | TRBJ2-7 | TRBV9 | .
TGCGCCAGCAGTGATACGGGACTAGCGGGAATTGGCGATACGCAGTATTTT | CASSDTGLAGIGDTQYF | TRBD2 | TRBJ2-3 | TRBV10-1 | .
TGCGCCAGCAGTCCTCGGGACAGTTCCATTGAAGCTTTCTTT | CASSPRDSSIEAFF | TRBD1 | TRBJ1-1 | TRBV4-1 | .
TGTGCCAGCCGCTGGGGGCTAGCGGGAAACAATGAGCAGTTCTTC | CASRWGLAGNNEQFF | TRBD2 | TRBJ2-1 | TRBV5-4 | .
TGTGCTAGTGGTTTAGCGGGTGGTAACATTCAGTACTTC | CASGLAGGNIQYF | . | TRBJ2-4 | TRBV12-5 | .
TGTGCCAGCAGCTTGTTGGGCTCGGCCAACAATGAGCAGTTCTTC | CASSLLGSANNEQFF | . | TRBJ2-1 | TRBV5-6 | .
TGTGCCAGCAGTTTACTAGCGGGGGGATACAATGAGCAGTTCTTC | CASSLLAGGYNEQFF | TRBD2 | TRBJ2-1 | TRBV2 | .
TGTGCCAGCAGTTTATTTGGGAGGCAGGGGAATCAGCCCCAGCATTTT | CASSLFGRQGNQPQHF | . | TRBJ1-5 | TRBV27 | once
TGTGCCAGCAGCTCGCGGACTAGCGGGAGGGCCCGCTCTCACGAGCAGTACTTC | CASSSRTSGRARSHEQYF | TRBD2 | TRBJ2-7 | TRBV14 | .
TGTGCCAGCAGTTTCAAGGGACAGCCGTGGGACGAGCAGTACTTC | CASSFKGQPWDEQYF | TRBD1 | TRBJ2-7 | TRBV28 | .
TGTGCCAGCAGTTCGGGGGCTGACACTGAAGCTTTCTTT | CASSSGADTEAFF | . | TRBJ1-1 | TRBV6-6 | .
TGTGCCAGCAGCATTAGCGGGAGGACAAACAATGAGCAGTTCTTC | CASSISGRTNNEQFF | TRBD2 | TRBJ2-1 | TRBV7-3 | .
TGCGCCAGCAGCTTGGAACAGGGAGGTGAAAAACTGTTTTTT | CASSLEQGGEKLFF | . | TRBJ1-4 | TRBV5-1 | once
TGTGCCAGCAGCGATCGGGTAGGGGAGCAGTTCTTC | CASSDRVGEQFF | . | TRBJ2-1 | TRBV6-5 | .
TGCGCCAGCAGCCAAGATTTAGGCAGAAATCAGCCCCAGCATTTT | CASSQDLGRNQPQHF | . | TRBJ1-5 | TRBV4-1 | .
TGTGCCAGCAGCTTAGCGTTCGCTACAACTAATGAAAAACTGTTTTTT | CASSLAFATTNEKLFF | . | TRBJ1-4 | TRBV7-2 | .
TGCGCCAGCAGCTTGTCTAGCGGGAGGGCCGACAATGAGCAGTTCTTC | CASSLSSGRADNEQFF | TRBD2 | TRBJ2-1 | TRBV5-1 | .
TGTGCCAGCAGCTTCCAGTCGGGGGAAGGGATGTTTGGCTACACCTTC | CASSFQSGEGMFGYTF | . | TRBJ1-2 | TRBV7-2 | .
TGTGCCAGCAGTTCCTCACCGGCAAAAGGCTACACCTTC | CASSSSPAKGYTF | . | TRBJ1-2 | TRBV27 | .
TGTGCCAGCTCACTAAATACAGGGACTGGTACCTTCACCGGGGAGCTGTTTTTT | CASSLNTGTGTFTGELFF | . | TRBJ2-2 | TRBV18 | .
TGTGCCGCCTCCCGGGGGTACACCGGGGAGCTGTTTTTT | CAASRGYTGELFF | . | TRBJ2-2 | TRBV27 | once
TGTGCCAGCAGCTTAGTGGCCGAAGCTTTCTTT | CASSLVAEAFF | . | TRBJ1-1 | TRBV7-8 | .
TGTGCCAGCAGTAGAGAGATTGTAAGCCAAGAGACCCAGTACTTC | CASSREIVSQETQYF | . | TRBJ2-5 | TRBV6-6 | .
TGTGCCTGGGGGGGACTAGCGAGTCTCTCAGATACGCAGTATTTT | CAWGGLASLSDTQYF | TRBD2 | TRBJ2-3 | TRBV30 | .